This T cell receptor (beta chain) was sequenced in a study of CD4 T cells in relation to SARS-CoV-2 and coronaviruses. Study-level information: The negative reference was HIV-1 Nef peptide pool or peptide-free culture.

A remark on this clone: Its antigen is undetermined.

Unexposed donor CD4+ T cells date from about 2011-2018, before the COVID-19 pandemic. After approximately ten days of culture, CD4+ T cells were isolated. Using immunoSEQ multiplex PCR, the repertoire was profiled, and TCRdb retains in-frame clones only, with some absent. In the table there are approximately 30,000 clones, about 70% of which are singletons. Germline V gives CDR1 MNHNS, CDR2 SASEGT. V dropped 0 bases and J dropped 5 bases, with 4 bases sitting between them. The CDR3 has 12 amino acids. This TCR derives from a human donor in good health. V usage is TRBV6-1 and J usage is TRBJ1-2; unclear D gene. Sample: CD4+ T cells from PBMCs, cultured in vitro. This CDR3 is CASSEAGYGYTF. The CDR3 DNA follows: TGTGCCAGCAGTGAAGCAGGGTATGGCTACACCTTC.